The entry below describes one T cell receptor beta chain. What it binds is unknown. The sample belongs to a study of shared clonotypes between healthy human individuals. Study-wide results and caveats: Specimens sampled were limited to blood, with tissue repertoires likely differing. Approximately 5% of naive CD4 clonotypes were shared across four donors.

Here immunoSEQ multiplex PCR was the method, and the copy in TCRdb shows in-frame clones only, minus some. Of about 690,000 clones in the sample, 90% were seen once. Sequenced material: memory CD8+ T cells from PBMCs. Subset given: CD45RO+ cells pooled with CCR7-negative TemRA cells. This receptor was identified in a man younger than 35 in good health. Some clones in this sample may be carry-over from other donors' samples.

This chain's CDR3 is CASSLTGRGQGYNEQFF. The DNA for the CDR3 is TGTGCCAGCAGCTTAACGGGCAGGGGGCAGGGCTACAATGAGCAGTTCTTC. The gene calls are TRBV7-3 and TRBJ2-1, with 8 nucleotides matching TRBD1. The V gene end was trimmed by 0 bases and the J gene end by 3 bases; junction bases not matched to a gene: 7. CDR1 is SGHTA and CDR2 is FQGTGA in the germline V gene. CDR3 length: 17 residues.